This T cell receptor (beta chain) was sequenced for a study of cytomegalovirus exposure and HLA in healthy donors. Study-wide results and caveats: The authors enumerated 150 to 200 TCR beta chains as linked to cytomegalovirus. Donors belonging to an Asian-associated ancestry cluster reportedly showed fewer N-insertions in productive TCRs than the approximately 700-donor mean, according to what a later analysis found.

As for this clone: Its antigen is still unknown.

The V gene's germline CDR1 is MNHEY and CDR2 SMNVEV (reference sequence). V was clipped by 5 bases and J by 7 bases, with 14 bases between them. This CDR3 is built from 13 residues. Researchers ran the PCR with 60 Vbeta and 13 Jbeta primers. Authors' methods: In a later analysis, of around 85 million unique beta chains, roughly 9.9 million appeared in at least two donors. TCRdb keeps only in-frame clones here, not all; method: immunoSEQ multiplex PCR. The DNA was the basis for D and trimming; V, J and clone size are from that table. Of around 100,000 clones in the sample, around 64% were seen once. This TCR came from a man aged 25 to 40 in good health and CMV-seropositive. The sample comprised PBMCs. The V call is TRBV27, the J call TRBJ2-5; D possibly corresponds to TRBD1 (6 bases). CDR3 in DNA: TGTGCCAGCAGTGACAGGTTTGGGGGGACCCAGTACTTC. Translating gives CASSDRFGGTQYF.